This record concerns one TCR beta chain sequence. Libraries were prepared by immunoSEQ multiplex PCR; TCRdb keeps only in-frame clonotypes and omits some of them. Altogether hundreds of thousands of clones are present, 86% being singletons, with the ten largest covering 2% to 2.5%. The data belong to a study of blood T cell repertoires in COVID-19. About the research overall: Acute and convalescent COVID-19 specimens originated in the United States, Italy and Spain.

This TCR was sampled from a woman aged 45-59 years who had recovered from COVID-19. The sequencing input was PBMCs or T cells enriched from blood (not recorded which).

This chain's CDR3 is CASNLGGIQYF. Here the CDR3 DNA reads TGTGCCAGCAACCTGGGGGGGATTCAGTACTTC. The rearrangement joins TRBV27 to TRBJ2-7; 7 nucleotides line up with TRBD2. Germline CDR1 reads MNHEY; CDR2 reads SMNVEV (reference sequence). The CDR3 length is 11 residues. Trimming cost V 7 bases and J 10 bases; bases outside gene matches: 7.